This TCR beta chain was captured in a study of blood T cell repertoires in COVID-19. Whole-study context: Spain, Italy and the United States supplied samples that represented acute and convalescent COVID-19. PBMCs, B-cell-depleted T cells, or T cells provided the cDNA or gDNA that made up the material.

CDR1 SEHNR and CDR2 FQNEAQ come from the germline V gene (reference sequence). The ends lost 4 bases at V and 8 bases at J; junction bases unmatched: 6. The CDR3 length is 14 residues. Per the original data handling: Cell counts per sample came from amplifying reference gene primers. Only in-frame clones appear in the TCRdb table, and some are missing; sequencing was by immunoSEQ multiplex PCR. V and J calls and clone size come straight from that table; D and trimming were deduced from the DNA. The data hold just over 150,000 clones, with 80% to 95% observed a single time. Specimen: peripheral blood. The J gene is TRBJ1-2, the V gene TRBV7-9, with 11 bases aligning to TRBD1. The TCR was taken from a woman aged 50 to 60 with acute or convalescent COVID-19. CDR3 in DNA: TGTGCCAGCAGCTCGGACAGGGGGCTTGGAGGCTACACCTTC. Encoded protein: CASSSDRGLGGYTF. The complete variable domain, with remaining parts taken from reference TRBV7-9 and TRBJ1-2, reads DTGVSQNPRHKITKRGQNVTFRCDPISEHNRLYWYRQTLGQGPEFLTYFQNEAQLEKSRLLSDRFSAERPKGSFSTLEIQRTEQGDSAMYLCASSSDRGLGGYTFGSGTRLTVV.